Each of the 31 T cell receptor beta chains below was sequenced from the same sample in a study of CD8+ T cells in alopecia areata. Extraction of RNA preceded its reverse transcription into cDNA, which served as the sequencing template. Some clones are missing from TCRdb's copy, which holds only in-frame ones; the method was immunoSEQ multiplex PCR. The profile covers 150,000 to 160,000 clones, with about 50% appearing a single time and just under 20% taken by the ten largest. This specimen was CD8+ T cells sorted from blood, taken at week 0. These receptors all stem from a human donor with alopecia areata.

In its sample, this clone was seen a few times. The chain recombines TRBV2 with TRBJ2-3, with a possible D match to TRBD2 (6 bases). The CDR3 is made up of 16 amino acids. Germline V CDR1 and CDR2: SNHLY, FYNNEI. Between the trimmed V and J ends, which lost 0 bases and 0 bases, there was a span of 10 bases. The CDR3 loop reads CASSEAWGTSTDTQYF. Written as DNA, the CDR3 is TGTGCCAGCAGTGAAGCGTGGGGGACTAGCACAGATACGCAGTATTTT.

This clone was observed a handful of times. The rearrangement joins TRBV27 to TRBJ1-1; D remains unclear. Trimming shortened V by 8 bases and J by 0 bases, and 10 bases separated the two germline ends. This CDR3 is built from 13 residues. The germline CDR1 and CDR2 sequences are MNHEY and SMNVEV (reference sequence). Written as DNA, the CDR3 is TGTGCCAGCGCAATCTGGGTGAACACTGAAGCTTTCTTT. Translated: CASAIWVNTEAFF.

This rearrangement joins TRBV4-2 to TRBJ1-1; maybe TRBD1 (6 bases). From germline, CDR1 is LGHNA and CDR2 YNFKEQ. The CDR3 length is 13 residues. The germline V and J ends were trimmed by 4 bases and 6 bases, with 12 bases remaining between them. The CDR3 loop reads CASSLNRAAEAFF. As DNA, the CDR3 is TGTGCCAGCAGCCTGAACAGGGCGGCTGAAGCTTTCTTT.

The V and J genes are TRBV29-1 and TRBJ2-1, with 10 bases aligning to TRBD2. This CDR3 comprises 18 residues. The ends lost 3 bases at V and 3 bases at J; junction bases unmatched: 14. Germline values: CDR1 SQVTM, CDR2 ANQGSEA. The CDR3 coding sequence is TGCAGCGTTGACCTCCTCTTAGACAGCGGGGGGGACTACAATGAGCAGTTCTTC. Residues: CSVDLLLDSGGDYNEQFF.

The table lists this clone with many counts. V and J are TRBV25-1 and TRBJ2-7; D unresolved. CDR1 and CDR2 (germline): MGHDK, SYGVNS. The CDR3 is 14 residues long. V was clipped by 4 bases and J by 2 bases, with 12 bases between them. Written as DNA, the CDR3 is TGTGCCAGCAGTGGGCACAGTCGGACCTACGAGCAGTACTTC. Translation gives CASSGHSRTYEQYF.

The V call is TRBV6-1, the J call TRBJ2-7, with a tentative D call TRBD2 (6 bases). The V and J ends lost 8 bases and 0 bases respectively, with 14 bases between them. This CDR3 has 14 amino acids. Per germline, CDR1 MNHNS and CDR2 SASEGT. The CDR3 bases are TGTGCCAGCGAGGACGGAGGGAGCTCCTACGAGCAGTACTTC. Amino acid sequence: CASEDGGSSYEQYF.

The rearrangement joins TRBV14 to TRBJ1-6; perhaps TRBD1 as D (5 bases). The V gene's germline CDR1 is SGHDN and CDR2 FVKESK. There are 13 residues in the CDR3. The DNA of the CDR3 is TGTTCCATCAGCCGCCTGGGGGGATCACCCCTCCACTTT. This translates into CSISRLGGSPLHF.

The gene calls are TRBV30 and TRBJ1-1; D not resolved. CDR1 GTSNPN and CDR2 SVGIG come from the germline V gene (reference sequence). The CDR3 length is 12 residues. The germline V and J ends were trimmed by 1 base and 5 bases, with 8 bases remaining between them. CDR3 coding DNA: TGTGCCTGGAGTGGGGCTGAAACTGAAGCTTTCTTT. Its translation: CAWSGAETEAFF.

The sample holds a few counts of this clone. The rearrangement uses TRBV5-6 and TRBJ2-5; the D gene could be TRBD1 or TRBD2 (5 bases each). V was trimmed by 3 bases and J by 5 bases, leaving 20 bases between them. The length of the CDR3 is 16 residues. Germline CDR1 reads SGHDT; CDR2 reads YYEEEE. The CDR3 is CASSSEGRGARETQYF. The CDR3 nucleotides read TGTGCCAGCAGCTCCGAGGGAAGAGGGGCTCGGGAGACCCAGTACTTC.

The chain couples TRBV9 to TRBJ1-5; unclear D gene. Looked up from germline, CDR1 is SGDLS and CDR2 is YYNGEE. Trimming took off 0 bases at V and 1 base at J, with 14 bases between the two ends. The CDR3 contains 17 residues. DNA for the CDR3: TGTGCCAGCAGCGTAGGAGGCGGAGATCCCAGCAATCAGCCCCAGCATTTT. Translation gives CASSVGGGDPSNQPQHF.

This chain uses TRBV4-3 with TRBJ2-3; D gene ambiguous. The CDR3 length is 13 residues. The germline CDR1 and CDR2 sequences are LGHNA and YSLEER. The germline V and J ends were trimmed by 2 bases and 7 bases, with 10 bases remaining between them. CDR3 bases: TGCGCCAGCAGCCAATACGGCGGTCATACGCAGTATTTT. Translating it yields CASSQYGGHTQYF.

V is TRBV29-1 and J is TRBJ2-1; 8 bases align to TRBD2. The junction had 7 bases not matched to a gene; V was cut back by 3 bases and J by 3 bases. The CDR3 extends over 15 amino acids. Germline CDR1 and CDR2: SQVTM and ANQGSEA. CDR3 residues: CSVEMAGGLYNEQFF. The CDR3 DNA follows: TGCAGCGTTGAGATGGCGGGGGGACTCTACAATGAGCAGTTCTTC.

CDR3: CSALQGEGKNIQYF. CDR3 DNA sequence: TGCAGCGCCCTACAGGGGGAGGGCAAAAACATTCAGTACTTC. The gene calls are TRBV29-1 and TRBJ2-4; D might be TRBD1 (8 bases). This CDR3 is 14 amino acids long. V shed 7 bases and J shed 3 bases, with 16 bases lying between them. CDR1 SQVTM and CDR2 ANQGSEA come from the germline V gene. The complete variable domain, with remaining parts taken from reference TRBV29-1 and TRBJ2-4, reads SAVISQKPSRDICQRGTSLTIQCQVDSQVTMMFWYRQQPGQSLTLIATANQGSEATYESGFVIDKFPISRPNLTFSTLTVSNMSPEDSSIYLCSALQGEGKNIQYFGAGTRLSVL.

The CDR3 is CASSFSTGDEQYF. The CDR3 region has the DNA TGCGCCAGCAGCTTCAGTACGGGAGACGAGCAGTACTTC. The V and J genes are TRBV5-1 and TRBJ2-7; the D gene is possibly TRBD2 (6 bases). This CDR3 contains 13 residues. Germline CDR1 reads SGHRS; CDR2 reads YFSETQ. V dropped 2 bases and J dropped 5 bases, with 11 bases sitting between them.

The chain links TRBV19 to TRBJ1-1; D gene unclear. V dropped 6 bases and J dropped 1 base, with 6 bases sitting between them. CDR3 length: 12 amino acids. Germline V gene sequence: CDR1 LNHDA, CDR2 SQIVND (reference sequence). The CDR3, as DNA: TGTGCCAGTAGAACGGGGAACACTGAAGCTTTCTTT. Translated, it gives CASRTGNTEAFF.

This chain joins TRBV27 and TRBJ2-7, with 9 bases matching TRBD1. The germline gives CDR1 MNHEY, CDR2 SMNVEV (reference sequence). CDR3 length: 14 amino acids. J lost 6 bases, V lost 5 bases, and 8 bases had no gene match. The CDR3 coding sequence is TGTGCCAGCAGTCCGGGACAGGGCCCCTTCGAGCAGTACTTC. The encoded protein is CASSPGQGPFEQYF.

The J gene is TRBJ1-4, the V gene TRBV5-1, with 7 bases aligning to TRBD1. CDR1 and CDR2 (germline): SGHRS, YFSETQ. With 4 bases clipped from V and 8 bases from J, the junction kept 11 bases outside the gene matches. This CDR3 has 15 amino acids. The CDR3 region has the DNA TGCGCCAGCAGCATATTGACAGGGTCGGAGGAAAAACTGTTTTTT. The encoded protein is CASSILTGSEEKLFF. Drawing the rest from reference TRBV5-1 and TRBJ1-4, the complete variable domain is KAGVTQTPRYLIKTRGQQVTLSCSPISGHRSVSWYQQTPGQGLQFLFEYFSETQRNKGNFPGRFSGRQFSNSRSEMNVSTLELGDSALYLCASSILTGSEEKLFFGSGTQLSVL.

In DNA, the CDR3 is TGTGCCAGCAGTGTGGAGGGCCGAATCGGTCCTGAGCAGTTCTTC. Amino acid sequence: CASSVEGRIGPEQFF. V gene TRBV6-1 combines with J gene TRBJ2-1, with a tentative D call TRBD2 (6 bases). Germline lookup yields CDR1 MNHNS and CDR2 SASEGT. There are 15 residues in the CDR3. The V end was cut by 4 bases, the J end by 9 bases, with 19 bases between.

Remarks on this clone: The conserved phenylalanine or tryptophan normally closing the CDR3 is absent here, so this likely arose from a read error. The DNA is left out, because the CDR3 cannot be placed on it with certainty; the CDR3 is given as TCRdb lists it. The chain carries TRBV5-6 and TRBJ1-3. Per germline, CDR1 SGHDT and CDR2 YYEEEE. The CDR3 extends over 11 residues, inclusive of both ends. CDR3 residues: CASSSGAAREL.

The rearrangement links TRBV6-5 to TRBJ2-7; the D gene is possibly TRBD1 (6 bases). Trimming cost V 4 bases and J 1 base, with 11 bases left between them. The CDR3 is 14 amino acids. Germline values: CDR1 MNHEY, CDR2 SVGAGI. The chain's CDR3 is CASSSVDRSYEQYF. DNA for the CDR3: TGTGCCAGCAGTTCCGTGGACAGATCCTACGAGCAGTACTTC.

The table lists this clone with a count of one. The J gene is TRBJ2-7, the V gene TRBV5-6; D ambiguous. This CDR3 is built from 12 residues. The V end was cut by 4 bases, the J end by 5 bases, with 10 bases between. Germline V gene sequence: CDR1 SGHDT, CDR2 YYEEEE. The CDR3 region has the DNA TGTGCCAGCAGCCCCGGTCTCAACGAGCAGTACTTC. Amino acid sequence: CASSPGLNEQYF.

This clone was observed once. This chain links TRBV30 with TRBJ1-1; 7 bases map to TRBD1. The length of the CDR3 is 13 residues. Per germline, CDR1 GTSNPN and CDR2 SVGIG (reference sequence). The trim removed 2 bases at V and 0 bases at J, leaving 0 bases unmatched. The CDR3 protein is CAWSTGVNTEAFF. CDR3 DNA sequence: TGTGCCTGGAGTACAGGGGTGAACACTGAAGCTTTCTTT.

V usage is TRBV7-3 and J usage is TRBJ1-1; D gene uncertain. The germline V gene has CDR1 SGHTA and CDR2 FQGTGA. The CDR3 spans 12 residues. The ends were cut back, 5 bases at V and 10 bases at J, with 14 bases in the middle. The CDR3: CASSAPGIGAFF. The CDR3, as DNA: TGTGCCAGCAGCGCACCCGGGATCGGAGCTTTCTTT.

The chain recombines TRBV30 with TRBJ1-5; TRBD1 matches at 7 bases. V was clipped by 2 bases and J by 2 bases; unmatched bases: 6. The CDR3 sequence is 15 residues long. Looked up from germline, CDR1 is GTSNPN and CDR2 is SVGIG (reference sequence). CDR3 nucleotide sequence: TGTGCCTGGAGTTTAGGTACAGGGGGCAATCAGCCCCAGCATTTT. Amino acid sequence: CAWSLGTGGNQPQHF.

The chain is built from TRBV30 and TRBJ1-2, with a weak D call TRBD1 (6 bases). This CDR3 has 17 residues. Trimming pared 1 base from V and 5 bases from J, leaving 23 bases between. Germline loops: CDR1 GTSNPN, CDR2 SVGIG (reference sequence). The CDR3: CAWSGLNRDTENYGYTF. Written as DNA, the CDR3 is TGTGCCTGGAGTGGACTTAACCGGGACACCGAAAATTATGGCTACACCTTC.

The CDR3 region has the DNA TGCAGCGTCCCCAGGACAGGGCCGAACACTGAAGCTTTCTTT. Amino acid sequence: CSVPRTGPNTEAFF. The chain carries TRBV29-1 and TRBJ1-1; 8 bases are a match to TRBD1. V gave up 6 bases and J gave up 1 base; unmatched junction bases: 7. This CDR3 is built from 14 residues. Per germline, CDR1 SQVTM and CDR2 ANQGSEA.

On this clone: Other DNA sequences in the same sample also yield this CDR3. The rearrangement links TRBV30 to TRBJ1-1; 7 positions match TRBD1. The germline V gene encodes CDR1 GTSNPN and CDR2 SVGIG (reference sequence). V lost 0 bases, J lost 8 bases, and 3 bases stayed unmatched. CDR3 length equals 12 residues. The CDR3 DNA reads TGTGCCTGGAGTGTTGGACAGGCGGAAGCTTTCTTT. Protein product: CAWSVGQAEAFF.

Only a few counts were recorded for this clone. The chain recombines TRBV9 with TRBJ2-3; TRBD2 agrees at 7 bases. With V trimmed by 3 bases and J by 6 bases, 4 bases remained unmatched. Germline V gives CDR1 SGDLS, CDR2 YYNGEE. There are 13 residues in the CDR3. CDR3 amino acids: CASSGGGGDTQYF. The CDR3 nucleotides read TGTGCCAGCAGCGGTGGGGGAGGGGATACGCAGTATTTT.

This chain connects TRBV5-6 to TRBJ2-7; perhaps D is TRBD1 or TRBD2 (5 bases each). Germline V gene data show CDR1 as SGHDT and CDR2 as YYEEEE. The V and J ends lost 3 bases and 2 bases respectively, with 6 bases between them. The CDR3 covers 12 residues. CDR3 protein: CASSWGTYEQYF. The CDR3 DNA reads TGTGCCAGCAGCTGGGGGACCTACGAGCAGTACTTC.

The chain is built from TRBV4-3 and TRBJ2-1; the match to TRBD1 covers 9 bases. The V segment lost 0 bases and the J segment 7 bases; nucleotides outside the gene matches: 4. From germline, CDR1 is LGHNA and CDR2 YSLEER. The CDR3 is made up of 15 amino acids. The CDR3 bases are TGCGCCAGCAGCCAAGAACAGGGGGCTGGTAATGAGCAGTTCTTC. Translation gives CASSQEQGAGNEQFF.

This chain connects TRBV23-1 to TRBJ1-3; no definite D call. TRBV23-1 is marked as an open reading frame, function uncertain. Trimming took off 0 bases at V and 3 bases at J, with 12 bases between the two ends. The CDR3 has 16 residues. The CDR3 reads CASSQSVGIRGNTIYF. The DNA for the CDR3 is TGCGCCAGCAGTCAATCCGTGGGGATTCGTGGAAACACCATATATTTT.